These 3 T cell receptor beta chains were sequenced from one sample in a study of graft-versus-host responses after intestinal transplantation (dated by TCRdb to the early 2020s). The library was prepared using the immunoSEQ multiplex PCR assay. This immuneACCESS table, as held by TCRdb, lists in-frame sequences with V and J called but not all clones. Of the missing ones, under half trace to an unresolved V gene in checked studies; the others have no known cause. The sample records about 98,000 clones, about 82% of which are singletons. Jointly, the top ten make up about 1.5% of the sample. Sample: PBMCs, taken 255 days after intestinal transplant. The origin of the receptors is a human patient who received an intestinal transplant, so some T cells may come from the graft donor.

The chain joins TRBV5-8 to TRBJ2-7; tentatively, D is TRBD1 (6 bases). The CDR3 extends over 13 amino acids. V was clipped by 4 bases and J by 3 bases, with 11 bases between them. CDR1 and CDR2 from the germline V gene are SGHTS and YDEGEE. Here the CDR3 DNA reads TGTGCCAGCAGCATGACAGGTGTCTACGAGCAGTACGTC. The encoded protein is CASSMTGVYEQYV.

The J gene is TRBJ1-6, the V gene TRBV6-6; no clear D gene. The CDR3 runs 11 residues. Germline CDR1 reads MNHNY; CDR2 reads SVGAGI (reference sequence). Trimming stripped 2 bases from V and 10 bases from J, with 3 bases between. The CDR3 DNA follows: TGTGCCAGCAGTTACGGGTCACCCCTCCACTTT. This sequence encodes CASSYGSPLHF.

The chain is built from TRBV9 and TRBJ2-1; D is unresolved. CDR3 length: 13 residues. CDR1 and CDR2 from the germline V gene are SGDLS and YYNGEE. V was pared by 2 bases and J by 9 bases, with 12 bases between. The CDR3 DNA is TGTGCCAGCAGCGTCTCCAGTTTAGGTGAGCAGTTCTTC. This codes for CASSVSSLGEQFF.